This T cell receptor (beta chain) was obtained from a study of CD8 T cells in Susac syndrome. Study-wide findings and caveats: Regarding the TCR sequencing and HLA analysis, the study admitted that a relatively small number of individuals were involved.

TCR beta from blood CD8+ and CD4+ T cells was sequenced. The CD8+ and CD4+ T cells were isolated magnetically using a negative isolation approach, whereas the TEMRA cells were enriched by FACS. Germline V CDR1 and CDR2: MNHNS, SASEGT. V was pared by 5 bases and J by 4 bases, with 13 bases between. The CDR3 has 14 residues. Reverse transcription used roughly 0.45 to 1 ug RNA and random hexamers. The authors amplified TCR beta CDR3 across 54 Vbeta and 13 Jbeta using immunoSEQ multiplex PCR. TCRdb re-called the immunoSEQ multiplex PCR reads through MiXCR, storing one row per CDR3 protein. The sample lists some 450,000 distinct CDR3 sequences, approximately 85% occurring once. Comment on this clonotype: The antigen is undetermined.

The rearrangement uses TRBV6-1 and TRBJ2-3, with a tentative D call TRBD2 (5 bases). The receptor was derived from a human donor with multiple sclerosis. Sequenced material: CD8+ T cells from PBMCs. The CDR3 DNA is TGTGCCAGCAGTCCCCTCGTCGGGGCAGATACGCAGTATTTT. This encodes CASSPLVGADTQYF.